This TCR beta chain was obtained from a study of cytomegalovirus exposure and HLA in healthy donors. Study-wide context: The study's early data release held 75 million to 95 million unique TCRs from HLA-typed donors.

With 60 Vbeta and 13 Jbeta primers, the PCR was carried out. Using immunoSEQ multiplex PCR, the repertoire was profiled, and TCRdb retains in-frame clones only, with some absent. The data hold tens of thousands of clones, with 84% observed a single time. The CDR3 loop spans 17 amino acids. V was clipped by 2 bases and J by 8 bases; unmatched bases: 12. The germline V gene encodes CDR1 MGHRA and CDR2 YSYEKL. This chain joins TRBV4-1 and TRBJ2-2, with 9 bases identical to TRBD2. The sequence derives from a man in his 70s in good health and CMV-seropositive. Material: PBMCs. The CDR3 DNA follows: TGCGCCAGCAGCCAAAGGAGGGCGGGAGGGCCGGGAGGGGAGCTGTTTTTT. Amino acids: CASSQRRAGGPGGELFF.